A single sample gave rise to the 30 T cell receptor beta chains below, sequenced in a study of shared clonotypes between healthy human individuals. The protocol was immunoSEQ multiplex PCR, while the TCRdb copy is restricted to in-frame clones and leaves out a portion. The table has roughly 2.2 million clones, around 93% seen once. Sequenced sample: naive CD4+ T cells from PBMCs. The subset: CD45RA+ positively selected. These receptors came from a man younger than 30 in good health. Some clones in this sample may be carry-over from other donors' samples.

The chain is built from TRBV5-1 and TRBJ2-2, with 7 bases that match TRBD2. The V gene's germline CDR1 is SGHRS and CDR2 YFSETQ. V lost 5 bases and J lost 1; bases outside the gene matches: 8. The CDR3 sequence is 16 residues long. The CDR3 coding sequence is TGCGCCAGCAGTAGGACTAGTGGTTTGAACACCGGGGAGCTGTTTTTT. Its translation is CASSRTSGLNTGELFF. Full variable domain (remainder filled in from reference TRBV5-1 and TRBJ2-2): KAGVTQTPRYLIKTRGQQVTLSCSPISGHRSVSWYQQTPGQGLQFLFEYFSETQRNKGNFPGRFSGRQFSNSRSEMNVSTLELGDSALYLCASSRTSGLNTGELFFGEGSRLTVL.

The chain employs TRBV27 and TRBJ2-1; D is unresolved. The V end was cut by 2 bases, the J end by 6 bases, with 17 bases between. The CDR3 is 16 residues long. Germline-derived CDR1 and CDR2 are MNHEY and SMNVEV (reference sequence). For the CDR3, the DNA is TGTGCCAGCAGTTTAGCTGCGTCAGCCTATAGCAATGAGCAGTTCTTC. Translating gives CASSLAASAYSNEQFF.

The rearrangement joins TRBV7-9 to TRBJ2-1; 8 nucleotides align to TRBD2. Germline CDR1 is SEHNR and CDR2 is FQNEAQ (reference sequence). The CDR3 is made up of 15 amino acids. With 5 bases clipped from V and 5 bases from J, the junction kept 8 bases outside the gene matches. CDR3 sequence: CASSPRGSGDNEQFF. As DNA, the CDR3 is TGTGCCAGCAGCCCCCGGGGTAGCGGGGACAATGAGCAGTTCTTC.

The chain combines TRBV5-1 with TRBJ2-7; D is tentatively TRBD1 or TRBD2 (5 bases each). This CDR3 is 15 amino acids long. Germline V gene sequence: CDR1 SGHRS, CDR2 YFSETQ. Deletions cut 0 bases from V and 1 base from J, with 11 bases between. CDR3 nucleotides: TGCGCCAGCAGCTTGGCGGGACGGATATCCTACGAGCAGTACTTC. Amino acids: CASSLAGRISYEQYF.

The chain recombines TRBV6-5 with TRBJ1-5, with no clear D. The CDR3 contains 13 residues. Germline V lookup: CDR1 MNHEY, CDR2 SVGAGI. V lost 6 bases, J lost 3 bases, and 9 bases lay in between. The CDR3 nucleotides are TGTGCCAGCAGACTTAGTCCCAATCAGCCCCAGCATTTT. Amino acid sequence: CASRLSPNQPQHF.

CDR3 residues: CASSEFNRGYTYEQYF. The CDR3 DNA is TGCGCCAGCAGTGAGTTTAATAGGGGGTATACCTACGAGCAGTACTTC. The chain combines TRBV10-2 with TRBJ2-7; tentatively, D is TRBD1 (6 bases). The CDR3 contains 16 residues. Deletions cut 1 base from V and 2 bases from J, with 15 bases between. Per the germline V gene, CDR1 is WSHSY and CDR2 is SAAADI.

The chain recombines TRBV10-3 with TRBJ1-4; 8 positions agree with TRBD1. CDR1 ENHRY and CDR2 SYGVKD come from the germline V gene. Trimming removed 3 bases from V and 6 bases from J; junction bases left unmatched: 6. This CDR3 contains 15 residues. In DNA, the CDR3 is TGTGCCATCAGTGAAACTTCGACAGGGGATGAAAAACTGTTTTTT. Its translation is CAISETSTGDEKLFF.

This rearrangement joins TRBV7-8 to TRBJ2-5, with D perhaps matching TRBD1 (5 bases). This CDR3 is built from 16 residues. CDR1 is SGHVS and CDR2 is FQNEAQ in the germline V gene. With 2 bases removed from V and 7 bases from J, the gap between germline ends came to 20 bases. The CDR3 region has the DNA TGTGCCAGCAGCTTACCCAGGGTGGGGCTTCAGGCGACCCAGTACTTC. This codes for CASSLPRVGLQATQYF.

The gene calls are TRBV7-2 and TRBJ1-1; maybe TRBD1 (5 bases). Trimming stripped 5 bases from V and 1 base from J, with 14 bases between. This CDR3 is built from 15 residues. Germline CDR1 reads SGHTA; CDR2 reads FQGNSA. CDR3 coding DNA: TGTGCCAGCAGCCCCCGGGGCCCTGAGAACACTGAAGCTTTCTTT. Translation: CASSPRGPENTEAFF.

This chain links TRBV6-5 with TRBJ2-5; D is perhaps TRBD2 (7 bases). In germline, CDR1 is MNHEY, CDR2 SVGAGI. Trimming removed 8 bases at V and 3 bases at J, with 16 bases between. The CDR3 has 14 residues. The chain's CDR3 is CASAFGGAEETQYF. The CDR3 nucleotides are TGTGCCAGCGCCTTTGGGGGGGCCGAAGAGACCCAGTACTTC.

This clone was seen once. V gene TRBV19 combines with J gene TRBJ2-6; unclear D gene. V lost 6 bases and J 0 bases, leaving 9 bases between the germline ends. The CDR3 sequence is 15 residues long. Germline CDR1 reads LNHDA; CDR2 reads SQIVND (reference sequence). The CDR3 sequence: CASSSMSSGANVLTF. The CDR3 DNA reads TGTGCCAGTAGCTCAATGAGCTCTGGGGCCAACGTCCTGACTTTC.

The rearrangement links TRBV28 to TRBJ2-7, with 10 bases identical to TRBD2. CDR1 is MDHEN, CDR2 SYDVKM, per germline. The CDR3 has 16 residues. Trimming removed 1 base from V and 0 bases from J; junction bases left unmatched: 3. CDR3 DNA sequence: TGTGCCAGCAGTTTATCGTCTAGCGGGAGCTCCTACGAGCAGTACTTC. Protein: CASSLSSSGSSYEQYF.

This chain uses TRBV4-3 with TRBJ2-6; the match to TRBD1 covers 9 bases. This CDR3 spans 19 amino acids. The trim removed 0 bases at V and 0 bases at J, leaving 6 bases unmatched. CDR1 is LGHNA, CDR2 YSLEER, per germline. This CDR3 reads CASSQDRGTGFSGANVLTF. The CDR3 DNA sequence: TGCGCCAGCAGCCAAGATCGTGGGACAGGGTTCTCTGGGGCCAACGTCCTGACTTTC.

This clone was detected only a few times. Other nucleotide sequences from this sample produce the same CDR3. The genes are TRBV4-2 and TRBJ1-1; no definite D call. Trimming pared 3 bases from V and 2 bases from J, leaving 7 bases between. Germline V lookup: CDR1 LGHNA, CDR2 YNFKEQ. The CDR3 runs to 13 residues. The DNA of the CDR3 is TGTGCCAGCAGCCAGGGTCCTAACACTGAAGCTTTCTTT. This gives the protein CASSQGPNTEAFF.

The chain has TRBV7-9 and TRBJ2-5; the match to TRBD2 covers 7 bases. Germline V gene data show CDR1 as SEHNR and CDR2 as FQNEAQ (reference sequence). The CDR3 is 13 amino acids. J gave up 1 base and V 9 bases, and 5 bases lay outside the gene matches. As DNA, the CDR3 is TGTGCCAGTAGGGGAGGGGTCCAAGAGACCCAGTACTTC. It encodes CASRGGVQETQYF.

DNA of the CDR3: TGTGCCAGCAGCTTGGTACAGCCTAACTATGGCTACACCTTC. It encodes CASSLVQPNYGYTF. The chain has TRBV7-9 and TRBJ1-2, with D hard to call. Germline CDR1 SEHNR, CDR2 FQNEAQ (reference sequence). The CDR3 consists of 14 residues. Trimming shortened V by 3 bases and J by 0 bases, and 8 bases separated the two germline ends. The whole variable domain, remainder taken from reference TRBV7-9 and TRBJ1-2, is DTGVSQNPRHKITKRGQNVTFRCDPISEHNRLYWYRQTLGQGPEFLTYFQNEAQLEKSRLLSDRFSAERPKGSFSTLEIQRTEQGDSAMYLCASSLVQPNYGYTFGSGTRLTVV.

The chain couples TRBV6-5 to TRBJ1-4; D is perhaps TRBD1 (6 bases). This CDR3 contains 15 residues. V was clipped by 6 bases and J by 8 bases, with 19 bases between them. CDR1 is MNHEY and CDR2 is SVGAGI in the germline V gene. The CDR3 region is CASSRWGAISEKLFF. CDR3 coding DNA: TGTGCCAGCAGCCGGTGGGGGGCTATTTCCGAAAAACTGTTTTTT.

Of note for this clone: This CDR3 is also generated by other DNA sequences in the sample. The rearrangement uses TRBV27 and TRBJ2-5, with 7 bases that match TRBD1. Germline trimming cut 3 bases from V and 2 bases from J; bases unmatched to any gene: 3. The V gene's germline CDR1 is MNHEY and CDR2 SMNVEV (reference sequence). This CDR3 has 14 residues. CDR3: CASSFSRGQETQYF. Here the CDR3 DNA reads TGTGCCAGCAGTTTCAGCAGGGGGCAAGAGACCCAGTACTTC.

The chain combines TRBV6-5 with TRBJ2-3; D gene ambiguous. The CDR3 runs 14 residues. V was shortened by 10 bases and J by 0 bases, with 14 bases between the two germline ends. Germline values: CDR1 MNHEY, CDR2 SVGAGI. The CDR3 reads CATQRQISTDTQYF. CDR3 in DNA: TGTGCCACCCAACGTCAAATTAGCACAGATACGCAGTATTTT.

In this sample, this clone turned up once. The chain has TRBV28 and TRBJ1-3; D is uncertain. The germline V gene has CDR1 MDHEN and CDR2 SYDVKM. V was shortened by 6 bases and J by 0 bases, with 12 bases between the two germline ends. This CDR3 region has 15 residues. CDR3 loop: CASSLQAHSGNTIYF. CDR3 DNA sequence: TGTGCCAGCAGCCTCCAGGCCCACTCTGGAAACACCATATATTTT.

This clone has just a few counts. The chain recombines TRBV5-1 with TRBJ1-1, with D unresolved. V was cut by 0 bases and J by 1 base, with 10 bases left in between. The germline gives CDR1 SGHRS, CDR2 YFSETQ. CDR3 size: 15 residues. This CDR3 is CASSLADLRNTEAFF. The CDR3 DNA sequence: TGCGCCAGCAGCTTGGCCGATCTGCGGAACACTGAAGCTTTCTTT.

This clone was found once. This sample includes further DNA sequences coding for the same CDR3. V is TRBV5-1 and J is TRBJ2-1; 14 positions agree with TRBD2. The V and J ends lost 5 bases and 3 bases, in that order; junction bases with no gene match: 7. The CDR3 loop spans 17 amino acids. Germline values: CDR1 SGHRS, CDR2 YFSETQ. The CDR3 protein is CASSPGLAGAFYNEQFF. For the CDR3, the DNA is TGCGCCAGCAGTCCGGGACTAGCGGGAGCGTTCTACAATGAGCAGTTCTTC.

The J gene is TRBJ2-3, the V gene TRBV7-7; D uncertain. The CDR3 runs to 14 residues. Trimming left V 5 bases short and J 1 base short, with 10 bases between. From germline, CDR1 is SSHAT and CDR2 FNYEAQ (reference sequence). CDR3 amino acids: CASSLVGGTDTQYF. The CDR3 region has the DNA TGTGCCAGCAGCCTAGTTGGTGGCACAGATACGCAGTATTTT.

In regard to this clone: Other nucleotide sequences in the sample specify the same CDR3. The V call is TRBV18, the J call TRBJ2-5; possible D gene TRBD1, 5 bases. V was pared by 3 bases and J by 2 bases, with 7 bases between. The V gene's germline CDR1 is KGHSH and CDR2 LQKENI. CDR3 size: 13 residues. The CDR3 loop is CASSPGQQETQYF. CDR3 DNA sequence: TGTGCCAGCTCACCGGGGCAACAAGAGACCCAGTACTTC.

This clone was detected a few times. The chain recombines TRBV5-1 with TRBJ1-1; 8 bases are shared with TRBD1. Germline V lookup: CDR1 SGHRS, CDR2 YFSETQ. The V gene end was trimmed by 1 base and the J gene end by 3 bases; junction bases not matched to a gene: 5. The CDR3 loop spans 15 amino acids. In DNA form, the CDR3 reads TGCGCCAGCAGCTTGTTGGGACAGGACCACACTGAAGCTTTCTTT. Translation: CASSLLGQDHTEAFF.

V usage is TRBV5-6 and J usage is TRBJ2-7, with unresolved D. V lost 2 bases and J lost 5, with 5 bases in between. Germline CDR1 is SGHDT and CDR2 is YYEEEE. The CDR3 is made up of 11 amino acids. The CDR3 is CASSFQDEQYF. The CDR3 nucleotides are TGTGCCAGCAGCTTCCAGGACGAGCAGTACTTC. Based on the CDR3 plus reference TRBV5-6 and TRBJ2-7, the full variable domain is DAGVTQSPTHLIKTRGQQVTLRCSPKSGHDTVSWYQQALGQGPQFIFQYYEEEERQRGNFPDRFSGHQFPNYSSELNVNALLLGDSALYLCASSFQDEQYFGPGTRLTVT.

The chain combines TRBV25-1 with TRBJ1-1; the D gene is possibly TRBD1 (5 bases). Germline-derived CDR1 and CDR2 are MGHDK and SYGVNS. The CDR3 consists of 14 residues. Trimming took 8 bases from V and 0 from J, leaving 13 bases between them. In DNA, the CDR3 is TGTGCCAGCCCGGAAAAGACAGTGAACACTGAAGCTTTCTTT. It yields the protein CASPEKTVNTEAFF.

V and J are TRBV9 and TRBJ1-1, with D uncertain. V was pared by 0 bases and J by 2 bases, with 8 bases between. This CDR3 has 14 amino acids. Germline V gives CDR1 SGDLS, CDR2 YYNGEE. CDR3 nucleotide sequence: TGTGCCAGCAGCGTAGACATCGGCAACACTGAAGCTTTCTTT. Translation gives CASSVDIGNTEAFF.

V is TRBV30 and J is TRBJ2-2; D might be TRBD1 (5 bases). There are 14 residues in the CDR3. V lost 2 bases to trimming and J lost 2 bases, with 9 bases between them. Germline V gene lookup returns CDR1 GTSNPN and CDR2 SVGIG (reference sequence). The CDR3 sequence: CAWSRRTNTGELFF. The CDR3, as DNA: TGTGCCTGGAGTCGGCGGACAAACACCGGGGAGCTGTTTTTT.

This chain joins TRBV7-9 and TRBJ2-3; 11 bases match TRBD2. Per the germline V gene, CDR1 is SEHNR and CDR2 is FQNEAQ (reference sequence). V dropped 3 bases and J dropped 5; count of bases not matched to a gene: 1. The CDR3 has 14 amino acids. CDR3 residues: CASSFGTSGDTQYF. In DNA form, the CDR3 reads TGTGCCAGCAGCTTTGGGACTAGCGGAGATACGCAGTATTTT.